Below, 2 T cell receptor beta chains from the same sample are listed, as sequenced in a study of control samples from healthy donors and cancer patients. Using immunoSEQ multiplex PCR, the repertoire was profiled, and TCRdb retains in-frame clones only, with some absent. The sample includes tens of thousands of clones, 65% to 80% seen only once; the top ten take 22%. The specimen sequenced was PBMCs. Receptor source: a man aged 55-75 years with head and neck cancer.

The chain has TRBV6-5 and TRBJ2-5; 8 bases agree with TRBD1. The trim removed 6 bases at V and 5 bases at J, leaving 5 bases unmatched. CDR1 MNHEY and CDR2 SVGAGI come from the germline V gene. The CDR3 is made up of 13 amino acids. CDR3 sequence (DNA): TGTGCCAGCAGGCAGGGGGCGAATGAGACCCAGTACTTC. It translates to CASRQGANETQYF.

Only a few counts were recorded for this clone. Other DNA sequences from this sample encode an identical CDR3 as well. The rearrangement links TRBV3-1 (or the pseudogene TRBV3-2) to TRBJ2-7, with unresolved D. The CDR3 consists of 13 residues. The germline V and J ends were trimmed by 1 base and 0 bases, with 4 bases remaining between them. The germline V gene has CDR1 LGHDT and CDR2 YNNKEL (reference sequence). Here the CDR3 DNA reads TGTGCCAGCAGCCAAGGAGACTCCTACGAGCAGTACTTC. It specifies CASSQGDSYEQYF.